Listed below are T cell receptor beta chains from one sample, sequenced in a study of shared clonotypes between healthy human individuals. Here immunoSEQ multiplex PCR was the method, and the copy in TCRdb shows in-frame clones only, minus some. Here the sample spans about 1 million clones, about 70% being singletons. The sequenced sample consisted of memory CD4+ T cells sorted from blood. The receptor set was obtained from a man aged 18 to 35 in good health. Each CDR3 is given with its conserved first and last residue. D genes are given only for firm matches. Size is omitted from some rows. Given values are once, few, many or a class for expanded clones.

d_call: TRBD2
j_call: TRBJ2-3
cdr3_length: 15
clone_size: .
v_call: TRBV2
cdr3_aa: CASSTSGTSTDTQYF
cdr3_nt: TGTGCCAGCTCTACTAGCGGGACTAGCACAGATACGCAGTATTTT

d_call: .
j_call: TRBJ2-1
cdr3_length: 14
clone_size: .
v_call: TRBV7-9
cdr3_aa: CASSLQGWANEQFF
cdr3_nt: TGTGCCAGCAGCTTACAGGGATGGGCCAATGAGCAGTTCTTC

d_call: .
j_call: TRBJ1-3
cdr3_length: 16
clone_size: .
v_call: TRBV6-6
cdr3_aa: CASSQSSRGGSNTIYF
cdr3_nt: TGTGCCAGCAGTCAATCGTCACGGGGAGGTAGCAACACCATATATTTT

d_call: .
j_call: TRBJ2-5
cdr3_length: 16
clone_size: few
v_call: TRBV7-2
cdr3_aa: CASSLNSILNQETQYF
cdr3_nt: TGTGCCAGCAGCTTAAACAGTATCTTGAACCAAGAGACCCAGTACTTC

d_call: .
j_call: TRBJ2-7
cdr3_length: 14
clone_size: .
v_call: TRBV18
cdr3_aa: CASSPPANLYEQYF
cdr3_nt: TGTGCCAGCTCACCACCGGCTAACCTCTACGAGCAGTACTTC

d_call: TRBD2
j_call: TRBJ2-1
cdr3_length: 13
clone_size: .
v_call: TRBV4-1
cdr3_aa: CASSPGTNNEQFF
cdr3_nt: TGCGCCAGCAGCCCCGGGACTAACAATGAGCAGTTCTTC

d_call: .
j_call: TRBJ1-4
cdr3_length: 15
clone_size: .
v_call: TRBV7-9
cdr3_aa: CASSLGRADNEKLFF
cdr3_nt: TGTGCCAGCAGCTTAGGGCGGGCCGATAATGAAAAACTGTTTTTT

d_call: .
j_call: TRBJ1-6
cdr3_length: 15
clone_size: .
v_call: TRBV5-5
cdr3_aa: CASSLSGSYNSPLHF
cdr3_nt: TGTGCCAGCAGCTTGAGTGGGTCCTATAATTCACCCCTCCACTTT

d_call: .
j_call: TRBJ1-1
cdr3_length: 14
clone_size: .
v_call: TRBV2
cdr3_aa: CASSNYRGGPEAFF
cdr3_nt: TGTGCCAGCAGTAATTACCGGGGGGGGCCTGAAGCTTTCTTT

d_call: TRBD2
j_call: TRBJ2-2
cdr3_length: 16
clone_size: .
v_call: TRBV10-2
cdr3_aa: CASIRTSGGPAGELFF
cdr3_nt: TGCGCCAGCATAAGGACTAGCGGGGGCCCGGCGGGGGAGCTGTTTTTT

d_call: .
j_call: TRBJ2-7
cdr3_length: 15
clone_size: .
v_call: TRBV27
cdr3_aa: CASSPRGDISYEQYF
cdr3_nt: TGTGCCAGCTCTCCGCGAGGGGACATATCCTACGAGCAGTACTTC

d_call: .
j_call: TRBJ1-2
cdr3_length: 13
clone_size: .
v_call: TRBV28
cdr3_aa: CASKATAQFGYTF
cdr3_nt: TGTGCCAGCAAAGCGACCGCTCAATTTGGCTACACCTTC

d_call: .
j_call: TRBJ1-3
cdr3_length: 14
clone_size: few
v_call: TRBV19
cdr3_aa: CASSIEGSGNTIYF
cdr3_nt: TGTGCCAGTAGTATTGAAGGTTCTGGAAACACCATATATTTT

d_call: TRBD1
j_call: TRBJ1-6
cdr3_length: 15
clone_size: few
v_call: TRBV11-2
cdr3_aa: CASSLGDRRNSPLHF
cdr3_nt: TGTGCCAGCAGCTTAGGGGACAGGAGAAATTCACCCCTCCACTTT

d_call: .
j_call: TRBJ2-3
cdr3_length: 15
clone_size: .
v_call: TRBV5-1
cdr3_aa: CASSLARTSTDTQYF
cdr3_nt: TGCGCCAGCAGCTTGGCACGGACTAGCACAGATACGCAGTATTTT

d_call: .
j_call: TRBJ1-1
cdr3_length: 13
clone_size: .
v_call: TRBV5-6
cdr3_aa: CASSQGGDTEAFF
cdr3_nt: TGTGCCAGCAGCCAAGGGGGGGACACTGAAGCTTTCTTT

d_call: .
j_call: TRBJ2-2
cdr3_length: 12
clone_size: few
v_call: TRBV2
cdr3_aa: CASSLVAGELFF
cdr3_nt: TGTGCCAGCAGCCTGGTAGCCGGGGAGCTGTTTTTT

d_call: .
j_call: TRBJ2-2
cdr3_length: 17
clone_size: once
v_call: TRBV2
cdr3_aa: CASSVGMDPYFTGELFF
cdr3_nt: TGTGCCAGCAGTGTGGGTATGGACCCCTACTTCACCGGGGAGCTGTTTTTT

d_call: .
j_call: TRBJ1-2
cdr3_length: 13
clone_size: .
v_call: TRBV6-1
cdr3_aa: CASSEALPWGYTF
cdr3_nt: TGTGCCAGCAGTGAAGCGCTTCCGTGGGGCTACACCTTC

d_call: TRBD2
j_call: TRBJ2-7
cdr3_length: 18
clone_size: .
v_call: TRBV4-3
cdr3_aa: CASSQDYIATSGSYEQYF
cdr3_nt: TGCGCCAGCAGCCAAGATTACATAGCGACTAGCGGGTCCTACGAGCAGTACTTC

d_call: TRBD2
j_call: TRBJ2-1
cdr3_length: 14
clone_size: .
v_call: TRBV19
cdr3_aa: CATQRAGGTNEQFF
cdr3_nt: TGTGCCACCCAAAGGGCGGGAGGAACGAATGAGCAGTTCTTC

d_call: .
j_call: TRBJ1-2
cdr3_length: 14
clone_size: .
v_call: TRBV9
cdr3_aa: CASSVATGNYGYTF
cdr3_nt: TGTGCCAGCAGCGTAGCTACCGGGAACTATGGCTACACCTTC

d_call: TRBD2
j_call: TRBJ2-1
cdr3_length: 15
clone_size: few
v_call: TRBV2
cdr3_aa: CASSGTSVVRWFQFF
cdr3_nt: TGTGCCAGCAGTGGGACTAGCGTCGTAAGGTGGTTCCAGTTCTTC